What follows are 18 T cell receptor beta chains derived from one specimen sequenced in a study of blood T cell repertoires in COVID-19. Profiled with immunoSEQ multiplex PCR; TCRdb holds only in-frame clones, not every one. This repertoire shows about 170,000 clones, roughly 90% found once; its top ten account for 0.53%. Material for sequencing was peripheral blood. The receptor set was obtained from a man aged 45-65 years with acute or convalescent COVID-19.

This chain joins TRBV28 and TRBJ2-7; D gene ambiguous. The CDR3 runs to 13 residues. Trimming left V 5 bases short and J 0 bases short, with 8 bases between. Germline V gene data show CDR1 as MDHEN and CDR2 as SYDVKM. The CDR3, as DNA: TGTGCCAGCAGTCAACTTAGCTCCTACGAGCAGTACTTC. As protein: CASSQLSSYEQYF.

The chain joins TRBV6-2 or TRBV6-3 to TRBJ1-6, with 8 bases lining up with TRBD1. V was clipped by 6 bases and J by 10 bases; unmatched bases: 5. Germline V lookup: CDR1 MNHEY, CDR2 SVGEGT. The CDR3 consists of 13 residues. The CDR3 loop is CASSGQGTSPLHF. The DNA for the CDR3 is TGTGCCAGCAGCGGACAGGGAACGTCACCCCTCCACTTT.

The chain has TRBV18 and TRBJ1-3, with 7 bases lining up with TRBD1. Germline CDR1 KGHSH, CDR2 LQKENI. There are 17 residues in the CDR3. After removal of 2 bases from V and 0 bases from J, the junction contained 7 bases not matched to a gene. The CDR3 DNA is TGTGCCAGCTCACCAAGGGGGACAGACCCCTCTGGAAACACCATATATTTT. Translated: CASSPRGTDPSGNTIYF.

V gene TRBV5-1 combines with J gene TRBJ2-2; D unclear. The CDR3 runs 15 residues. V was cut by 7 bases and J by 0 bases, with 13 bases left in between. In germline, CDR1 is SGHRS, CDR2 YFSETQ. CDR3 sequence (DNA): TGCGCCAGCCGCCTTTGGGCCGCGAACACCGGGGAGCTGTTTTTT. This codes for CASRLWAANTGELFF.

This rearrangement joins TRBV6-5 to TRBJ2-7, with D perhaps TRBD2 (6 bases). With 5 bases removed from V and 2 bases from J, the gap between germline ends came to 10 bases. CDR3 size: 13 residues. CDR1 is MNHEY and CDR2 is SVGAGI in the germline V gene. DNA for the CDR3: TGTGCCAGCAGTATCAGGGAGGCCTACGAGCAGTACTTC. It specifies CASSIREAYEQYF.

This clone was detected only once. The gene calls are TRBV3-1 (or the pseudogene TRBV3-2) and TRBJ2-1; the match to TRBD2 covers 9 bases. The CDR3 has 17 amino acids. V trimming: 0 bases; J trimming: 6 bases; junction bases outside the gene matches: 9. Germline values: CDR1 LGHDT, CDR2 YNNKEL (reference sequence). The CDR3 sequence is CASSQDRPLAGSNEQFF. In DNA form, the CDR3 reads TGTGCCAGCAGCCAAGATCGGCCGCTAGCGGGGAGCAATGAGCAGTTCTTC.

This chain uses TRBV9 with TRBJ2-3, with 11 bases identical to TRBD2. CDR3 size: 17 residues. V trimming: 4 bases; J trimming: 5 bases; junction bases outside the gene matches: 12. Germline-derived CDR1 and CDR2 are SGDLS and YYNGEE. CDR3 in amino acids: CASSPSGSGGAEDTQYF. The CDR3 coding sequence is TGTGCCAGCAGCCCCTCGGGTAGCGGGGGGGCCGAAGATACGCAGTATTTT.

The chain couples TRBV29-1 to TRBJ2-4; TRBD2 agrees at 11 bases. Trimming took 4 bases from V and 8 from J; bases not matched to a gene: 4. This CDR3 region has 13 residues. From germline, CDR1 is SQVTM and CDR2 ANQGSEA. DNA for the CDR3: TGCAGCGTTGCCACTAGCGGGAGTGACATTCAGTACTTC. Translating it yields CSVATSGSDIQYF.

The V and J genes are TRBV6-5 and TRBJ1-2; no firm D call. V lost 0 bases to trimming and J lost 2 bases, with 7 bases between them. CDR1 and CDR2 from the germline V gene are MNHEY and SVGAGI. The CDR3 loop spans 14 amino acids. Here the CDR3 reads CASSYSRGNYGYTF. DNA of the CDR3: TGTGCCAGCAGTTACTCGAGAGGGAACTATGGCTACACCTTC.

V is TRBV7-9 and J is TRBJ1-2, with D possibly TRBD1 on 6 matching bases. Germline V CDR1 and CDR2: SEHNR, FQNEAQ (reference sequence). Trimming removed 2 bases at V and 6 bases at J, with 10 bases between. This CDR3 is 13 amino acids long. CDR3 in DNA: TGTGCCAGCAGCTTACGGGCAGGGGATGGCTACACCTTC. Protein sequence: CASSLRAGDGYTF. Combining the CDR3 with reference TRBV7-9 and TRBJ1-2 gives the whole variable domain DTGVSQNPRHKITKRGQNVTFRCDPISEHNRLYWYRQTLGQGPEFLTYFQNEAQLEKSRLLSDRFSAERPKGSFSTLEIQRTEQGDSAMYLCASSLRAGDGYTFGSGTRLTVV.

The chain is built from TRBV5-1 and TRBJ1-1; TRBD1 agrees at 12 bases. CDR3 length equals 17 residues. Trimming took 4 bases from V and 1 from J; bases not matched to a gene: 8. Germline CDR1 and CDR2: SGHRS and YFSETQ. The CDR3 bases are TGCGCCAGCAGCCGCCCGGGACAGGGGGCGAGGAACACTGAAGCTTTCTTT. It encodes CASSRPGQGARNTEAFF.

The J gene is TRBJ1-5, the V gene TRBV19, with 7 bases identical to TRBD1. V lost 5 bases and J lost 2; bases outside the gene matches: 6. The CDR3 is 15 amino acids. Germline loops: CDR1 LNHDA, CDR2 SQIVND (reference sequence). CDR3: CASSPTGSGNQPQHF. The CDR3 nucleotides read TGTGCCAGTAGTCCGACAGGGAGCGGCAATCAGCCCCAGCATTTT.

This clone was seen once. V is TRBV4-3 and J is TRBJ1-1, with D possibly being TRBD1 (6 bases). The CDR3 length is 13 residues. V was pared by 3 bases and J by 6 bases, with 11 bases between. Germline V gene data show CDR1 as LGHNA and CDR2 as YSLEER. The CDR3 bases are TGCGCCAGCAGCCAGAAAGGGGGAGCTGAAGCTTTCTTT. It encodes CASSQKGGAEAFF.

The J gene is TRBJ2-3, the V gene TRBV9; tentative D call: TRBD2 (5 bases). The CDR3 contains 14 residues. Between the trimmed V and J ends, which lost 0 bases and 4 bases, there was a span of 9 bases. The germline V gene encodes CDR1 SGDLS and CDR2 YYNGEE. The CDR3: CASSVVAAADTQYF. CDR3 nucleotides: TGTGCCAGCAGCGTAGTGGCAGCGGCAGATACGCAGTATTTT.

The chain combines TRBV5-1 with TRBJ2-7; tentatively, D is TRBD2 (6 bases). The germline V and J ends were trimmed by 3 bases and 6 bases, with 13 bases remaining between them. Germline V gene data show CDR1 as SGHRS and CDR2 as YFSETQ. The CDR3 spans 13 residues. The CDR3 loop reads CASSWDSFGEQYF. The CDR3 DNA reads as TGCGCCAGCAGCTGGGACTCGTTCGGCGAGCAGTACTTC.

Here the CDR3 DNA reads TGTGCCAGCAGCTTGTCGGGGACTAGCGGGGGGACCCAAGAGACCCAGTACTTC. It specifies CASSLSGTSGGTQETQYF. The V call is TRBV5-8, the J call TRBJ2-5; 15 positions agree with TRBD2. Germline-derived CDR1 and CDR2 are SGHTS and YDEGEE. V dropped 1 base and J dropped 1; count of bases not matched to a gene: 5. The CDR3 has 18 residues.

The CDR3 is CASSSPGTGIEKLFF. CDR3 DNA: TGTGCCAGCAGCTCCCCCGGGACAGGGATTGAAAAACTGTTTTTT. The chain is built from TRBV7-9 and TRBJ1-4, with 9 bases lining up with TRBD1. The CDR3 is 15 amino acids. Trimming cost V 4 bases and J 7 bases; bases outside gene matches: 7. Germline loops: CDR1 SEHNR, CDR2 FQNEAQ (reference sequence).

This chain joins TRBV5-1 and TRBJ1-1, with 7 bases identical to TRBD1. CDR3 length: 14 residues. From germline, CDR1 is SGHRS and CDR2 YFSETQ. V trimming: 4 bases; J trimming: 1 base; junction bases outside the gene matches: 4. The CDR3 nucleotides are TGCGCCAGCAGCAAAGGGACAGCGAACACTGAAGCTTTCTTT. It is translated as CASSKGTANTEAFF.